The sequence of this T cell receptor (beta chain) was determined in a study of T cell responses to AZD1222 COVID-19 vaccine. Method: immunoSEQ multiplex PCR; TCRdb's copy keeps in-frame clones and lacks some. The sample has about 100,000 clones, approximately 87% seen once. Whole-study results and caveats: Close to half of spike-specific TCRs reportedly recognize unmutated variant regions. Among the donors, most were white British and more were female, and clonal diversity was possibly underestimated. Baseline antibody screening turned up just a handful of seropositive AZD1222 recipients. Spike was spanned by vaccine-associated CD4 TCRs, with dominance at 160-218 and 743-854.

Germline V gives CDR1 SGDLS, CDR2 YYNGEE. Losses at the gene ends were 3 bases for V and 3 bases for J; bases not matched to a gene: 2. This CDR3 has 15 residues. Of note for this clone: Its cognate antigen is unknown.

The sample here was peripheral blood, taken on day 0 of AZD1222 vaccination. The TCR was taken from an adult in good health. This chain joins TRBV9 and TRBJ1-5; 11 bases align to TRBD1. CDR3 residues: CASSEGQGDNQPQHF. In DNA, the CDR3 is TGTGCCAGCAGCGAGGGACAGGGGGACAATCAGCCCCAGCATTTT.